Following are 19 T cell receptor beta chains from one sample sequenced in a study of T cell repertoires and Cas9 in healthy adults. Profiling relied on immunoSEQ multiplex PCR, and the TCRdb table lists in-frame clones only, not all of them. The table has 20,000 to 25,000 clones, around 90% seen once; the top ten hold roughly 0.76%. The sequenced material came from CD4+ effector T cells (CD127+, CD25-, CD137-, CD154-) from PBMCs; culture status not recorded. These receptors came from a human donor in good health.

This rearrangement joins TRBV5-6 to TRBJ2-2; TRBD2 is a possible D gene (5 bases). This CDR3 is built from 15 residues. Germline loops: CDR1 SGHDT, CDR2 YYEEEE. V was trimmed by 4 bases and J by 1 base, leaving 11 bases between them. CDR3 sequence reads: CASSAERKNTGELFF. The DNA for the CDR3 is TGTGCCAGCAGCGCGGAGCGGAAGAACACCGGGGAGCTGTTTTTT. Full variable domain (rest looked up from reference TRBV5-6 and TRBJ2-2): DAGVTQSPTHLIKTRGQQVTLRCSPKSGHDTVSWYQQALGQGPQFIFQYYEEEERQRGNFPDRFSGHQFPNYSSELNVNALLLGDSALYLCASSAERKNTGELFFGEGSRLTVL.

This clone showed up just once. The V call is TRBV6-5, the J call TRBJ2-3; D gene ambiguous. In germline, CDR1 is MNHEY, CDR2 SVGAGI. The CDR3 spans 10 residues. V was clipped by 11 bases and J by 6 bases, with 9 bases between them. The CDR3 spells CARPGDTQYF. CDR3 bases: TGTGCCCGCCCCGGGGATACGCAGTATTTT.

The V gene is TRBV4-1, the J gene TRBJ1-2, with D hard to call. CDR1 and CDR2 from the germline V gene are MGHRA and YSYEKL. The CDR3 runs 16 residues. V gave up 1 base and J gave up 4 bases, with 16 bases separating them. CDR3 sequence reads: CASSQGVRTDFYGYTF. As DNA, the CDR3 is TGCGCCAGCAGCCAAGGGGTTCGAACAGATTTCTATGGCTACACCTTC.

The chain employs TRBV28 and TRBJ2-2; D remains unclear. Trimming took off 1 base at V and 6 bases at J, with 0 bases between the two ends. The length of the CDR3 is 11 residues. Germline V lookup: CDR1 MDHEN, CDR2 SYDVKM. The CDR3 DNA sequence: TGTGCCAGCAGTTTATCCGGGGAGCTGTTTTTT. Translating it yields CASSLSGELFF.

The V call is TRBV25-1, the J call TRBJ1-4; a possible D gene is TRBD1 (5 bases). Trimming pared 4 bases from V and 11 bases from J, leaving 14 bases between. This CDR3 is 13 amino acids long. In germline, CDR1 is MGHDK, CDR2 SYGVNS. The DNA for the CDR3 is TGTGCCAGCAGTGTAGGGGCGAGCGAGAAACTGTTTTTT. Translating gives CASSVGASEKLFF.

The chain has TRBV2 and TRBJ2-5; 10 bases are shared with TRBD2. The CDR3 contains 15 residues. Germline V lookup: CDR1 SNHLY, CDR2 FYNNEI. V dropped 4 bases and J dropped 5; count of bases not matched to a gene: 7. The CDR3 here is CASSAPWGLAETQYF. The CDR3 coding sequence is TGTGCCAGCAGTGCCCCATGGGGACTAGCGGAGACCCAGTACTTC.

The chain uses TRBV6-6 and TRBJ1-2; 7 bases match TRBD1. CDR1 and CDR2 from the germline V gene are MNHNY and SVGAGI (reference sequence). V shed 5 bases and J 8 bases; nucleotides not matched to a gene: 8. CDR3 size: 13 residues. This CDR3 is CASSQRQGRGYTF. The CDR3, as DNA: TGTGCCAGCAGTCAAAGACAGGGTCGGGGCTACACCTTC.

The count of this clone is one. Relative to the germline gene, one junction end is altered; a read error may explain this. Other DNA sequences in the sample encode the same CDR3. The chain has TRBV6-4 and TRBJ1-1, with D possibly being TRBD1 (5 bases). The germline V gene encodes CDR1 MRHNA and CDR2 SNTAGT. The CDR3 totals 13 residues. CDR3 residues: CASSREVDTEAFF. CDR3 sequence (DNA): TGCGCCAGCAGCAGGGAAGTTGACACTGAAGCTTTCTTT.

The CDR3 loop is CASSKAVGTYEQYV. In nucleotides, the CDR3 is TGTGCCAGCAGCAAAGCGGTAGGCACCTACGAGCAGTACGTC. This chain joins TRBV7-2 and TRBJ2-7; TRBD2 is a possible D gene (5 bases). The CDR3 runs to 14 residues. Trimming shortened V by 5 bases and J by 2 bases, and 13 bases separated the two germline ends. Germline assignment: CDR1 SGHTA and CDR2 FQGNSA.

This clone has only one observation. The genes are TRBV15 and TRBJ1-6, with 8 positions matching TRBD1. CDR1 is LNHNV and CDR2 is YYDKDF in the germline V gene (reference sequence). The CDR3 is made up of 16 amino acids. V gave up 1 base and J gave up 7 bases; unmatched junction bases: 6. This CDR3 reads CATSRVGDRQNSPLHF. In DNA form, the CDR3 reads TGTGCCACCAGCAGAGTGGGGGACAGGCAAAATTCACCCCTCCACTTT.

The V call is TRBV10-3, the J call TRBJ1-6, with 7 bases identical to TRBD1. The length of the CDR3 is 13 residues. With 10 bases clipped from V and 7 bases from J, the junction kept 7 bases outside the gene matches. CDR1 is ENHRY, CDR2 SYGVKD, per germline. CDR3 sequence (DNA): TGTGCCACCCGGGGGGACAGAAATTCACCCCTCCACTTT. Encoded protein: CATRGDRNSPLHF.

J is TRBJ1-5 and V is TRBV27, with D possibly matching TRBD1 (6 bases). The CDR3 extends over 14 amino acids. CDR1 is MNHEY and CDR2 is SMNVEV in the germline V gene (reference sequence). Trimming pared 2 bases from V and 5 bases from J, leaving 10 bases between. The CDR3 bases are TGTGCCAGCAGTTTACGGGGGCGCGATCAGCCCCAGCATTTT. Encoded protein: CASSLRGRDQPQHF.

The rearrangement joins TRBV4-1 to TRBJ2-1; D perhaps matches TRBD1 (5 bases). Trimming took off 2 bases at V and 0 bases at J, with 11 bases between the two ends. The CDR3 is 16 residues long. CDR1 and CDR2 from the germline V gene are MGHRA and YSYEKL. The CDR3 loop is CASSQLDIVSYNEQFF. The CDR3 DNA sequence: TGCGCCAGCAGCCAACTGGACATCGTCTCCTACAATGAGCAGTTCTTC.

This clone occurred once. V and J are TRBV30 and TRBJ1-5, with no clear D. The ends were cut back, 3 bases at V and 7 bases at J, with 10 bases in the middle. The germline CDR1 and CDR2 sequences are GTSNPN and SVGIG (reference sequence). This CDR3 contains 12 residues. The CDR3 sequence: CAWRGLGQPQHF. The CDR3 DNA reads TGTGCCTGGAGGGGTTTGGGACAGCCCCAGCATTTT. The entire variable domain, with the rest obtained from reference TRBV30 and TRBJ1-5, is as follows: SQTIHQWPATLVQPVGSPLSLECTVEGTSNPNLYWYRQAAGRGLQLLFYSVGIGQISSEVPQNLSASRPQDRQFILSSKKLLLSDSGFYLCAWRGLGQPQHFGDGTRLSIL.

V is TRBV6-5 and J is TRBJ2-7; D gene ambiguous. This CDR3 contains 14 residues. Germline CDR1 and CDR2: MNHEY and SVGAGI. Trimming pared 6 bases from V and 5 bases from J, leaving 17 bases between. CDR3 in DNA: TGTGCCAGCAGGGAAACCGGCGCGGTCCACGAGCAGTACTTC. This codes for CASRETGAVHEQYF.

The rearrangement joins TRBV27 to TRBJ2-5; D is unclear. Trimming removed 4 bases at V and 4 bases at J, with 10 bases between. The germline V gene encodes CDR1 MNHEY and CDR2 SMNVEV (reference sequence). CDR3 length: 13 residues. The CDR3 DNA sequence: TGTGCCAGCAGTTCCCCAGACCGAGAGACCCAGTACTTC. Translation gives CASSSPDRETQYF.

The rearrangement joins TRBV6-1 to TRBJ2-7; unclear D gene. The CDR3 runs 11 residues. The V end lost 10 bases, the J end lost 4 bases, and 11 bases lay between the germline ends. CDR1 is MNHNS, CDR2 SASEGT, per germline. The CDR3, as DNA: TGTGCCACCTTGGCGGATTACGAGCAGTACGTC. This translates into CATLADYEQYV.

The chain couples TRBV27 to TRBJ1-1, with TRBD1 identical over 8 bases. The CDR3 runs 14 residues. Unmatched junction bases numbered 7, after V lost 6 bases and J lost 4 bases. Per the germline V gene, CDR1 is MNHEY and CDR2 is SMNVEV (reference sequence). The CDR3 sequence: CASRGQEGGTEAFF. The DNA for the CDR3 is TGTGCCAGCAGGGGACAGGAAGGTGGCACTGAAGCTTTCTTT.

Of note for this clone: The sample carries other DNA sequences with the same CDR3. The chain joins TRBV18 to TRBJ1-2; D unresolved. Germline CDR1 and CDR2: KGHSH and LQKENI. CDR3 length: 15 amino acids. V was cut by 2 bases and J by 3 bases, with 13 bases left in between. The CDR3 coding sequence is TGTGCCAGCTCACCAAGGCAGGACCCCCACTATGGCTACACCTTC. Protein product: CASSPRQDPHYGYTF.